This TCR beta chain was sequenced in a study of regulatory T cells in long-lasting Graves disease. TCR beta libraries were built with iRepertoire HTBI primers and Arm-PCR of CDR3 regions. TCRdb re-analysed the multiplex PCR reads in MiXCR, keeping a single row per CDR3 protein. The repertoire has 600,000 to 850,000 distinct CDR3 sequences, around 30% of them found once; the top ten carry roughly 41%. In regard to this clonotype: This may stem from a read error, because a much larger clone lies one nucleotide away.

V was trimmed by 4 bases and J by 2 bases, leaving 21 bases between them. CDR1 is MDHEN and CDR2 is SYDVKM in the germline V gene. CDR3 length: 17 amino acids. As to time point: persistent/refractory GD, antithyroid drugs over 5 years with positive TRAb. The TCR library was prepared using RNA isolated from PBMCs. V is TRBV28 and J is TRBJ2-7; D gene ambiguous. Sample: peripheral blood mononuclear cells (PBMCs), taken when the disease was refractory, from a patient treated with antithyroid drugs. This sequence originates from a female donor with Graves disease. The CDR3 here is CASSYDLTAGNTYEQYF. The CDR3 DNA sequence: TGTGCCAGCAGTTACGACCTGACGGCAGGTAACACCTACGAGCAGTACTTC.